These 13 T cell receptor beta chains share one sample of origin, sequenced in a study of regulatory T cells in long-lasting Graves disease. CDR3 regions were amplified by Arm-PCR using iRepertoire HTBI primers to build TCR beta libraries. TCRdb called the multiplex PCR reads again in MiXCR, with one record for every CDR3 protein. The repertoire holds approximately 560,000 distinct CDR3 sequences, with about 16% as singletons. The time point is: newly diagnosed GD, antithyroid drugs for less than 3 months. PBMCs provided the RNA from which the TCR library was made. These sequences were also reported in another study, on T cells in Graves' hyperthyroidism and ophthalmopathy.

Sequencing used peripheral blood mononuclear cells (PBMCs), obtained at new diagnosis, from a patient treated with antithyroid drugs. The receptors shown here come from a man in his late teens or twenties with Graves disease.

This clonotype was detected many times. The chain carries TRBV7-9 and TRBJ2-1, with D possibly TRBD1 on 6 matching bases. V lost 5 bases and J 14 bases, leaving 25 bases between the germline ends. Germline V gene sequence: CDR1 SEHNR, CDR2 FQNEAQ (reference sequence). The CDR3 is made up of 15 amino acids. DNA for the CDR3: TGTGCCAGCAGCCCCGACAGGTGGGAACGACCATCTGAGTTCTTC. Its translation: CASSPDRWERPSEFF.

Details on this clonotype: With a much larger clone just one base away, this may be a read error. The chain joins TRBV28 to TRBJ2-3, with 9 bases aligning to TRBD2. CDR3 length equals 16 residues. Germline assignment: CDR1 MDHEN and CDR2 SYDVKM. J was trimmed by 4 bases and V by 6 bases; bases with no gene match: 11. The CDR3 region has the DNA TGTGCCAGCAGGGGACTGGCGGCGGGAGGGGCAGATACGCAGTATTTT. This codes for CASRGLAAGGADTQYF.

V and J are TRBV13 and TRBJ2-7; D gene ambiguous. V was pared by 5 bases and J by 1 base, with 12 bases between. This CDR3 has 14 residues. Per germline, CDR1 PRHDT and CDR2 FYEKMQ (reference sequence). The CDR3 region is CASSPRTQSYEQYF. The CDR3 region has the DNA TGTGCCAGCAGCCCTAGGACCCAATCCTACGAGCAGTACTTC. Full variable domain (missing parts from reference TRBV13 and TRBJ2-7): AAGVIQSPRHLIKEKRETATLKCYPIPRHDTVYWYQQGPGQDPQFLISFYEKMQSDKGSIPDRFSAQQFSDYHSELNMSSLELGDSALYFCASSPRTQSYEQYFGPGTRLTVT.

The V call is TRBV10-3, the J call TRBJ2-2; 7 bases match TRBD1. Trimming cost V 3 bases and J 0 bases; bases outside gene matches: 13. The CDR3 is 19 amino acids. Germline V CDR1 and CDR2: ENHRY, SYGVKD. CDR3 nucleotides: TGTGCCATCAGTGACCGGGACAGACCATCAATTGCGAACACCGGGGAGCTGTTTTTT. It translates to CAISDRDRPSIANTGELFF.

Comment on this clonotype: This may be a read error, as it is one base from a much larger clone. The V and J genes are TRBV2 and TRBJ2-1, with 13 positions matching TRBD2. V dropped 5 bases and J dropped 13; count of bases not matched to a gene: 8. The CDR3 sequence is 14 residues long. The germline CDR1 and CDR2 sequences are SNHLY and FYNNEI. The CDR3 sequence is CASSILAGGLSQFF. For the CDR3, the DNA is TGTGCCAGCAGTATACTAGCGGGAGGGTTAAGCCAGTTCTTC.

A word on this clonotype: This may come from a read error, since a much larger clone is one base off. Because it lacks the conserved phenylalanine or tryptophan at the end, this CDR3 is likely a read error. The chain carries TRBV12-3 or TRBV12-4 and TRBJ1-1; D not resolved. Trimming took off 8 bases at V and 1 base at J, with 11 bases between the two ends. This CDR3 is built from 13 residues. Written as DNA, the CDR3 is TGTGCCAGCTTTAGGGCTAGGAACACTGAAGCTTTCTCT. Translated, it gives CASFRARNTEAFS.

There are many counts of this clonotype. This chain connects TRBV5-6 to TRBJ1-1; TRBD1 is a possible D gene (6 bases). The germline V and J ends were trimmed by 2 bases and 6 bases, with 11 bases remaining between them. The CDR3 sequence is 13 residues long. Germline CDR1 and CDR2: SGHDT and YYEEEE. CDR3 sequence reads: CASSFRGSAEAFF. The CDR3 DNA sequence: TGTGCCAGCAGCTTTAGGGGGAGCGCTGAAGCTTTCTTT.

The chain has TRBV7-2 and TRBJ2-7; weak D call: TRBD2 (6 bases). This CDR3 has 14 residues. CDR1 and CDR2 (germline): SGHTA, FQGNSA. Trimming removed 8 bases from V and 0 bases from J, with 14 bases in between. The CDR3 nucleotides read TGTGCCAGCGGAGTAGCGGTAAGCTCCTACGAGCAGTACTTC. Protein: CASGVAVSSYEQYF.

This clonotype was counted many times. The chain uses TRBV7-6 and TRBJ2-7; D is uncertain. CDR1 and CDR2 (germline): SGHVS, FNYEAQ. Trimming took 5 bases from V and 6 from J, leaving 11 bases between them. The length of the CDR3 is 12 residues. CDR3 amino acids: CASSALGLEQYF. The DNA for the CDR3 is TGTGCCAGCAGCGCCCTTGGTCTCGAGCAGTACTTC.

This sequence joins TRBV7-9 and TRBJ1-1; D unresolved. From germline, CDR1 is SEHNR and CDR2 FQNEAQ (reference sequence). The CDR3 contains 15 residues. The V and J ends lost 2 bases and 0 bases respectively, with 10 bases between them. Written as DNA, the CDR3 is TGTGCCAGCAGCTTAATGCAGACCCTGAACACTGAAGCTTTCTTT. This sequence encodes CASSLMQTLNTEAFF.

The V call is TRBV28, the J call TRBJ1-6; maybe TRBD1 (6 bases). V lost 2 bases and J 7 bases, leaving 12 bases between the germline ends. Per germline, CDR1 MDHEN and CDR2 SYDVKM. This CDR3 is built from 15 residues. The CDR3: CASSLLQGNNSPLHF. The CDR3 DNA is TGTGCCAGCAGTTTACTTCAGGGGAACAATTCACCCCTCCACTTT.

A remark on this clonotype: A much larger clone differs from this one at a single base, so this may be a read error. V is TRBV4-2 and J is TRBJ2-1, with D unclear. TRBJ2-7 matches the DNA end more closely, so the J call is doubtful. The germline CDR1 and CDR2 sequences are LGHNA and YNFKEQ. The CDR3 runs to 15 residues. The CDR3 DNA is TGTGCCAGCAGCCAACCCTTTAGTAGCCTAAGCGAGCAGTACTTC. Residues: CASSQPFSSLSEQYF.

This clonotype was seen more than once but under ten times. The rearrangement uses TRBV5-8 and TRBJ1-1; unclear D gene. The V and J ends lost 0 bases and 4 bases respectively, with 10 bases between them. The germline V gene encodes CDR1 SGHTS and CDR2 YDEGEE. The length of the CDR3 is 14 residues. Here the CDR3 reads CASSLASGFTEAFF. In nucleotides, the CDR3 is TGTGCCAGCAGCTTGGCGAGCGGGTTCACTGAAGCTTTCTTT.